Below, 21 T cell receptor beta chains from the same sample are listed, as sequenced in a study of T-cell memory formation after mild COVID-19. TCRdb analysed the 5' RACE reads with MiXCR anew, one entry per CDR3 protein. The data contain over 45,000 distinct CDR3 sequences, about 30% of them seen just once; the ten biggest clones take up approximately 43%. Specimen: PBMCs or a T cell subset sorted from them (not recorded which). These receptors came from a man between 18 and 35 years old who had mild COVID-19 (a few samples of this study predate the infection). Cell type and time point are not known.

The chain carries TRBV4-1 and TRBJ1-5; 10 positions match TRBD1. Germline V lookup: CDR1 MGHRA, CDR2 YSYEKL. This CDR3 spans 16 amino acids. The ends lost 5 bases at V and 0 bases at J; junction bases unmatched: 4. The CDR3 spells CASSGGTGDSNQPQHF. CDR3 DNA sequence: TGCGCCAGCAGCGGAGGGACAGGGGATAGCAATCAGCCCCAGCATTTT.

The chain is built from TRBV5-1 and TRBJ2-3, with D perhaps given as TRBD1 or TRBD2 (5 bases each). V was trimmed by 3 bases and J by 2 bases, leaving 19 bases between them. Germline V gene data show CDR1 as SGHRS and CDR2 as YFSETQ. This CDR3 has 17 amino acids. CDR3 in amino acids: CASSSRGYREATDTQYF. The CDR3 region has the DNA TGCGCCAGCAGCTCAAGGGGCTACCGGGAAGCCACAGATACGCAGTATTTT.

This clonotype was counted a few times. The V and J genes are TRBV5-5 and TRBJ2-2; D is perhaps TRBD1 (5 bases). V shed 1 base and J shed 1 base, with 11 bases lying between them. The CDR3 is made up of 16 amino acids. The germline gives CDR1 SGHKS, CDR2 YYEKEE (reference sequence). The chain's CDR3 is CASSLRRELNTGELFF. The CDR3 region has the DNA TGTGCCAGCAGCTTGCGCAGGGAATTGAACACCGGGGAGCTGTTTTTT.

The gene calls are TRBV6-4 and TRBJ2-1; D is ambiguous. The germline gives CDR1 MRHNA, CDR2 SNTAGT. The V gene lost 0 bases and the J gene lost 0 bases, with 9 bases spanning the gap. This CDR3 contains 16 residues. CDR3 nucleotides: TGTGCCAGCAGTGACTCCCCCTATAGCTCCTACAATGAGCAGTTCTTC. Its translation is CASSDSPYSSYNEQFF.

This clonotype was observed a handful of times. V gene TRBV6-5 combines with J gene TRBJ2-7, with D possibly matching TRBD1 (5 bases). V dropped 0 bases and J dropped 6 bases, with 9 bases sitting between them. CDR1 and CDR2 from the germline V gene are MNHEY and SVGAGI. This CDR3 contains 13 residues. CDR3 in amino acids: CASSYSPQGEQYV. The CDR3 DNA is TGTGCCAGCAGTTACTCGCCCCAGGGCGAGCAGTACGTC.

The chain is built from TRBV7-2 and TRBJ2-1, with D unclear. Trimming left V 1 base short and J 1 base short, with 11 bases between. CDR1 is SGHTA, CDR2 FQGNSA, per germline. The CDR3 covers 16 residues. CDR3 nucleotides: TGTGCCAGCAGCTTAGGTTCGTGGGGTTCCTACAATGAGCAGTTCTTC. This encodes CASSLGSWGSYNEQFF. The full variable domain, in which reference TRBV7-2 and TRBJ2-1 provide the parts outside the CDR3, is GAGVSQSPSNKVTEKGKDVELRCDPISGHTALYWYRQSLGQGLEFLIYFQGNSAPDKSGLPSDRFSAERTGGSVSTLTIQRTQQEDSAVYLCASSLGSWGSYNEQFFGPGTRLTVL.

The table lists this clonotype with a few counts. The chain uses TRBV12-3 or TRBV12-4 and TRBJ2-1; D is unclear. Trimming pared 6 bases from V and 9 bases from J, leaving 12 bases between. This CDR3 is 12 amino acids long. The CDR3 region is CASSLWESEQFF. The DNA of the CDR3 is TGTGCCAGCAGCCTCTGGGAAAGTGAGCAGTTCTTC.

The V and J genes are TRBV7-9 and TRBJ1-6; D gene unclear. This CDR3 is built from 15 residues. The germline V gene has CDR1 SEHNR and CDR2 FQNEAQ (reference sequence). The V end was cut by 3 bases, the J end by 7 bases, with 13 bases between. This chain's CDR3 is CASSLAHGVNSPLHF. For the CDR3, the DNA is TGTGCCAGCAGCTTGGCACATGGGGTGAATTCACCCCTCCACTTT.

This clonotype was counted only a few times. The chain couples TRBV4-1 to TRBJ1-5; D unclear. Trimming removed 0 bases from V and 3 bases from J, with 9 bases in between. The CDR3 contains 15 residues. Germline CDR1 reads MGHRA; CDR2 reads YSYEKL. The DNA of the CDR3 is TGCGCCAGCAGCCAAGATATTCGGCTCAATCAGCCCCAGCATTTT. Protein product: CASSQDIRLNQPQHF.

The chain has TRBV25-1 and TRBJ2-7, with D hard to call. The V and J ends lost 3 bases and 3 bases respectively, with 3 bases between them. From germline, CDR1 is MGHDK and CDR2 SYGVNS. The CDR3 has 11 amino acids. CDR3 residues: CASSDSYEQYV. In DNA, the CDR3 is TGTGCCAGCAGTGACAGCTACGAGCAGTACGTC.

The chain uses TRBV15 and TRBJ2-2, with TRBD1 as a possible D gene (5 bases). The CDR3 is 13 residues long. Germline CDR1 reads LNHNV; CDR2 reads YYDKDF (reference sequence). Trimming stripped 4 bases from V and 6 bases from J, with 9 bases between. The CDR3 is CATSKRQPGELFF. The CDR3 bases are TGTGCCACCAGCAAACGACAGCCCGGGGAGCTGTTTTTT. Full variable domain (rest looked up from reference TRBV15 and TRBJ2-2): DAMVIQNPRYQVTQFGKPVTLSCSQTLNHNVMYWYQQKSSQAPKLLFHYYDKDFNNEADTPDNFQSRRPNTSFCFLDIRSPGLGDTAMYLCATSKRQPGELFFGEGSRLTVL.

The CDR3 is CASSVSGGGSTDTQYF. The DNA of the CDR3 is TGTGCCAGCTCAGTTTCGGGCGGGGGGAGCACAGATACGCAGTATTTT. The rearrangement links TRBV12-3 or TRBV12-4 to TRBJ2-3; 8 bases align to TRBD2. The CDR3 sequence is 16 residues long. V gave up 8 bases and J gave up 0 bases; unmatched junction bases: 10.

This clonotype was seen a handful of times. The chain carries TRBV7-3 and TRBJ2-1; maybe TRBD2 (6 bases). This CDR3 region has 17 residues. The V gene's germline CDR1 is SGHTA and CDR2 FQGTGA. Trimming took off 7 bases at V and 3 bases at J, with 22 bases between the two ends. The CDR3 DNA reads TGTGCCAGCACCGAACGGGAGCGGGCGGGATACTACAATGAGCAGTTCTTC. This gives the protein CASTERERAGYYNEQFF.

This clonotype appeared a few times. The chain carries TRBV6-6 and TRBJ1-2, with D perhaps TRBD1 (5 bases). With 0 bases removed from V and 6 bases from J, the gap between germline ends came to 11 bases. The CDR3 is 14 residues long. Germline CDR1 reads MNHNY; CDR2 reads SVGAGI (reference sequence). CDR3 loop: CASSYSGGRDGYTF. CDR3 bases: TGTGCCAGCAGTTACTCTGGGGGTCGCGATGGCTACACCTTC.

The gene calls are TRBV5-1 and TRBJ2-1, with TRBD1 matching over 9 bases. The V gene end was trimmed by 3 bases and the J gene end by 4 bases; junction bases not matched to a gene: 5. The germline CDR1 and CDR2 sequences are SGHRS and YFSETQ. The CDR3 length is 15 residues. This CDR3 is CASSSDRGAYNEQFF. The DNA for the CDR3 is TGCGCCAGCAGCTCTGACAGGGGGGCATACAATGAGCAGTTCTTC. The full variable domain, in which reference TRBV5-1 and TRBJ2-1 provide the parts outside the CDR3, is KAGVTQTPRYLIKTRGQQVTLSCSPISGHRSVSWYQQTPGQGLQFLFEYFSETQRNKGNFPGRFSGRQFSNSRSEMNVSTLELGDSALYLCASSSDRGAYNEQFFGPGTRLTVL.

This chain links TRBV20-1 with TRBJ2-2, with a possible D match to TRBD2 (6 bases). Germline loops: CDR1 DFQATT, CDR2 SNEGSKA (reference sequence). The CDR3 is 13 amino acids. V was shortened by 3 bases and J by 1 base, with 6 bases between the two germline ends. CDR3 in DNA: TGCAGTGCTAGCGGGGGGAACACCGGGGAGCTGTTTTTT. Its translation: CSASGGNTGELFF.

In this sample, this clonotype turned up a few times. This chain connects TRBV12-3 or TRBV12-4 to TRBJ2-7; 7 bases are shared with TRBD1. J gave up 3 bases and V 6 bases, and 2 bases lay outside the gene matches. The CDR3 runs 12 residues. CDR3 sequence reads: CASSPGGYEQYV. CDR3 in DNA: TGTGCCAGCAGCCCAGGGGGCTACGAGCAGTACGTC.

CDR3 in amino acids: CSVEGGPVQETQYF. The CDR3 DNA reads as TGCAGCGTTGAAGGGGGTCCCGTACAAGAGACCCAGTACTTC. This sequence joins TRBV29-1 and TRBJ2-5; D is unclear. Germline V gene lookup returns CDR1 SQVTM and CDR2 ANQGSEA. The CDR3 runs 14 residues. Trimming stripped 1 base from V and 2 bases from J, with 11 bases between.

The chain uses TRBV6-2 or TRBV6-3 and TRBJ2-1; D call uncertain. Deletions cut 2 bases from V and 2 bases from J, with 10 bases between. Germline V gene sequence: CDR1 MNHEY, CDR2 SVGEGT. The CDR3 loop spans 15 amino acids. This CDR3 is CASSYDAETYNEQFF. As DNA, the CDR3 is TGTGCCAGCAGTTACGACGCGGAAACCTACAATGAGCAGTTCTTC.

This chain joins TRBV4-3 and TRBJ2-7, with D perhaps TRBD2 (5 bases). The CDR3 is 13 residues long. V lost 0 bases, J lost 3 bases, and 6 bases lay in between. Per the germline V gene, CDR1 is LGHNA and CDR2 is YSLEER. Written as DNA, the CDR3 is TGCGCCAGCAGCCAAGATGCGGGCTACGAGCAGTACTTC. Translated, it gives CASSQDAGYEQYF.

The table lists this clonotype with a few counts. This sequence joins TRBV7-3 and TRBJ2-2, with no clear D. The CDR3 is 12 residues long. Per germline, CDR1 SGHTA and CDR2 FQGTGA. Trimming took off 3 bases at V and 2 bases at J, with 1 base between the two ends. CDR3 nucleotide sequence: TGTGCCAGCAGCTTTAACACCGGGGAGCTGTTTTTT. Protein product: CASSFNTGELFF.